This entry lists 21 T cell receptor beta chains sequenced from one sample in a study of T cells in Graves' hyperthyroidism and ophthalmopathy. Researchers took RNA transcripts and amplified the TCR beta CDR3 regions from them. TCR CDR3 regions were first amplified by RT-PCR with HTBI primers. TCRdb reprocessed the multiplex PCR reads with MiXCR, giving one entry per CDR3 protein. Altogether about 350,000 distinct CDR3 sequences are present, approximately 15% being singletons, with the ten largest covering about 22%. Sequencing was performed on blood. The origin of the receptors is a woman in her 30s with Graves' hyperthyroidism.

This clonotype came up many times. The CDR3: CSAYSGSETQYF. The CDR3, as DNA: TGCAGTGCTTATAGCGGGAGCGAGACCCAGTACTTC. This rearrangement joins TRBV20-1 to TRBJ2-5, with TRBD2 identical over 9 bases. The J segment lost 5 bases and the V segment lost 5 bases, leaving 3 bases of the junction unmatched. Germline CDR1 and CDR2: DFQATT and SNEGSKA (reference sequence). CDR3 length equals 12 residues.

This clonotype was seen a handful of times. This chain links TRBV29-1 with TRBJ2-1; 11 bases agree with TRBD2. Germline V gene lookup returns CDR1 SQVTM and CDR2 ANQGSEA. This CDR3 contains 14 residues. The V gene end was trimmed by 6 bases and the J gene end by 4 bases; junction bases not matched to a gene: 5. CDR3 loop: CSVRGLADYNEQFF. CDR3 sequence (DNA): TGCAGCGTCCGGGGACTAGCGGATTACAATGAGCAGTTCTTC.

At least ten counts were recorded for this clonotype. This chain connects TRBV20-1 to TRBJ2-1; possible D gene TRBD2, 7 bases. This CDR3 is built from 12 residues. V was pared by 2 bases and J by 12 bases, with 14 bases between. The germline gives CDR1 DFQATT, CDR2 SNEGSKA (reference sequence). The CDR3 sequence is CSARFLGGLQFF. In nucleotides, the CDR3 is TGCAGTGCTAGATTTCTGGGGGGGCTGCAGTTCTTC.

J is TRBJ2-1 and V is TRBV24-1; D gene unclear. Trimming shortened V by 4 bases and J by 3 bases, and 6 bases separated the two germline ends. The CDR3 totals 13 residues. The germline V gene has CDR1 KGHDR and CDR2 SFDVKD. CDR3 bases: TGTGCCACCAGTGACCTACTCTACAATGAGCAGTTCTTC. The encoded protein is CATSDLLYNEQFF.

This clonotype was seen many times. This chain links TRBV9 with TRBJ2-7; 10 bases map to TRBD1. The germline V gene has CDR1 SGDLS and CDR2 YYNGEE. This CDR3 is 17 amino acids long. The trim removed 4 bases at V and 1 base at J, leaving 11 bases unmatched. CDR3 sequence reads: CASSSPNRDRGSYEQYF. DNA for the CDR3: TGTGCCAGCAGCTCACCGAACCGGGACAGGGGTTCCTACGAGCAGTACTTC.

This clonotype has only a few counts. The chain employs TRBV2 and TRBJ2-7, with TRBD2 as a possible D gene (6 bases). The V end was cut by 6 bases, the J end by 2 bases, with 17 bases between. This CDR3 contains 15 residues. Germline CDR1 and CDR2: SNHLY and FYNNEI. The CDR3 here is CASRAGSSIPYEQYF. The CDR3 nucleotides read TGTGCCAGCAGGGCCGGGAGTTCAATCCCCTACGAGCAGTACTTC.

This clonotype was found a few times. This chain joins TRBV29-1 and TRBJ2-1, with D possibly called TRBD1 or TRBD2 (5 bases each). CDR1 is SQVTM and CDR2 is ANQGSEA in the germline V gene. This CDR3 spans 13 amino acids. Trimming took off 5 bases at V and 7 bases at J, with 15 bases between the two ends. The CDR3 reads CSVKGEIRNEQFF. CDR3 DNA sequence: TGCAGCGTTAAAGGGGAGATTCGGAATGAGCAGTTCTTC.

The chain employs TRBV3-1 and TRBJ1-1; 10 bases line up with TRBD1. CDR3 size: 17 residues. Per the germline V gene, CDR1 is LGHDT and CDR2 is YNNKEL (reference sequence). The V segment lost 1 base and the J segment 3 bases; nucleotides outside the gene matches: 8. The CDR3, as DNA: TGTGCCAGCAGCCAAGTTTTCGGGACAGGGGCTGACACTGAAGCTTTCTTT. This translates into CASSQVFGTGADTEAFF.

Many counts were recorded for this clonotype. The chain combines TRBV20-1 with TRBJ2-5, with 7 bases matching TRBD1. Germline trimming cut 3 bases from V and 5 bases from J; bases unmatched to any gene: 9. Germline V gene lookup returns CDR1 DFQATT and CDR2 SNEGSKA (reference sequence). The CDR3 consists of 14 residues. In DNA, the CDR3 is TGCAGTGCTAGGAAAGGGGGCAGGGGGGAGACCCAGTACTTC. Translated, it gives CSARKGGRGETQYF.

In its sample, this clonotype was seen a few times. The chain joins TRBV7-8 to TRBJ2-3; D is uncertain. V shed 8 bases and J shed 2 bases, with 11 bases lying between them. CDR1 is SGHVS, CDR2 FQNEAQ, per germline. The CDR3 sequence is 13 residues long. DNA of the CDR3: TGTGCCAGCGGGCAACTTTACACAGATACGCAGTATTTT. Encoded protein: CASGQLYTDTQYF.

The chain couples TRBV27 to TRBJ2-1; a weak D match, TRBD2 (5 bases). Trimming removed 1 base from V and 8 bases from J, with 18 bases in between. The CDR3 sequence is 16 residues long. Germline CDR1 is MNHEY and CDR2 is SMNVEV (reference sequence). CDR3 nucleotide sequence: TGTGCCAGCAGTTTATTAACTAGTGTGTATGTCGATGAGCAGTTCTTC. Its translation is CASSLLTSVYVDEQFF.

The chain employs TRBV12-3 or TRBV12-4 and TRBJ2-1; 10 bases match TRBD2. This CDR3 contains 15 residues. V shed 7 bases and J 5 bases; nucleotides not matched to a gene: 8. CDR3 sequence (DNA): TGTGCCAGCAAGCGGGAGGGGACAAACCACAATGAGCAGTTCTTC. Translation gives CASKREGTNHNEQFF.

This clonotype has a count of ten or more. The V call is TRBV27, the J call TRBJ2-5; 13 nucleotides agree with TRBD2. J lost 2 bases, V lost 4 bases, and 1 base had no gene match. The germline CDR1 and CDR2 sequences are MNHEY and SMNVEV (reference sequence). The CDR3 has 15 residues. The CDR3 bases are TGTGCCAGCAGTTGGGGACTAGCGGGACAAGAGACCCAGTACTTC. Protein product: CASSWGLAGQETQYF.

This rearrangement joins TRBV5-1 to TRBJ2-4; 11 positions match TRBD1. CDR3 size: 15 residues. Germline lookup yields CDR1 SGHRS and CDR2 YFSETQ. V gave up 4 bases and J gave up 8 bases; unmatched junction bases: 8. For the CDR3, the DNA is TGCGCCAGCAGCCCCGGACAGGGGGCGCGGGACATTCAGTACTTC. Its translation: CASSPGQGARDIQYF.

This clonotype was found a few times. V gene TRBV6-6 combines with J gene TRBJ1-3; D is unresolved. The germline V and J ends were trimmed by 0 bases and 0 bases, with 9 bases remaining between them. This CDR3 spans 16 amino acids. Germline V gives CDR1 MNHNY, CDR2 SVGAGI (reference sequence). The CDR3 coding sequence is TGTGCCAGCAGTTACTCGGCAGTCTACTCTGGAAACACCATATATTTT. Translating gives CASSYSAVYSGNTIYF.

DNA for the CDR3: TGTGCCAGCAGCGTAGGGGACAACGGAAACACCATATATTTT. Protein: CASSVGDNGNTIYF. The chain employs TRBV9 and TRBJ1-3; D possibly corresponds to TRBD1 (6 bases). Germline loops: CDR1 SGDLS, CDR2 YYNGEE. V lost 0 bases, J lost 4 bases, and 8 bases lay in between. The CDR3 length is 14 residues.

The gene calls are TRBV19 and TRBJ1-2; possible D gene TRBD1, 5 bases. V was cut by 3 bases and J by 4 bases, with 9 bases left in between. The CDR3 spans 13 residues. Per the germline V gene, CDR1 is LNHDA and CDR2 is SQIVND (reference sequence). CDR3 sequence reads: CASSMTEPYGYTF. The CDR3 DNA reads as TGTGCCAGTAGTATGACAGAGCCCTATGGCTACACCTTC.

Many counts were recorded for this clonotype. The gene calls are TRBV7-2 and TRBJ2-7, with 7 bases matching TRBD1. The V gene end was trimmed by 8 bases and the J gene end by 4 bases; junction bases not matched to a gene: 2. CDR3 length: 11 residues. Germline assignment: CDR1 SGHTA and CDR2 FQGNSA. CDR3 in amino acids: CASGTAYEQYF. As DNA, the CDR3 is TGTGCCAGCGGGACAGCATACGAGCAGTACTTC.

This clonotype occurred many times. V gene TRBV11-2 combines with J gene TRBJ2-7, with unresolved D. In germline, CDR1 is SGHAT, CDR2 FQNNGV. V was pared by 3 bases and J by 2 bases, with 11 bases between. The length of the CDR3 is 14 residues. CDR3 in amino acids: CASSFAGRTYEQYF. DNA for the CDR3: TGTGCCAGCAGCTTCGCTGGGCGTACCTACGAGCAGTACTTC.

V gene TRBV19 combines with J gene TRBJ2-3; D is unresolved. Trimming removed 6 bases from V and 2 bases from J, with 15 bases in between. The CDR3 covers 15 residues. Germline assignment: CDR1 LNHDA and CDR2 SQIVND (reference sequence). The CDR3 sequence: CASSKIPGPTDTQYF. In DNA, the CDR3 is TGTGCCAGTAGCAAGATACCGGGCCCCACAGATACGCAGTATTTT. Full variable domain (missing parts from reference TRBV19 and TRBJ2-3): DGGITQSPKYLFRKEGQNVTLSCEQNLNHDAMYWYRQDPGQGLRLIYYSQIVNDFQKGDIAEGYSVSREKKESFPLTVTSAQKNPTAFYLCASSKIPGPTDTQYFGPGTRLTVL.

In this sample, this clonotype turned up many times. The chain links TRBV28 to TRBJ2-7, with 10 bases lining up with TRBD2. The CDR3 runs to 14 residues. Germline CDR1 reads MDHEN; CDR2 reads SYDVKM. V shed 3 bases and J 3 bases; nucleotides not matched to a gene: 2. The chain's CDR3 is CASSFLAGDYEQYF. The CDR3 region has the DNA TGTGCCAGCAGTTTTCTAGCGGGAGACTACGAGCAGTACTTC.